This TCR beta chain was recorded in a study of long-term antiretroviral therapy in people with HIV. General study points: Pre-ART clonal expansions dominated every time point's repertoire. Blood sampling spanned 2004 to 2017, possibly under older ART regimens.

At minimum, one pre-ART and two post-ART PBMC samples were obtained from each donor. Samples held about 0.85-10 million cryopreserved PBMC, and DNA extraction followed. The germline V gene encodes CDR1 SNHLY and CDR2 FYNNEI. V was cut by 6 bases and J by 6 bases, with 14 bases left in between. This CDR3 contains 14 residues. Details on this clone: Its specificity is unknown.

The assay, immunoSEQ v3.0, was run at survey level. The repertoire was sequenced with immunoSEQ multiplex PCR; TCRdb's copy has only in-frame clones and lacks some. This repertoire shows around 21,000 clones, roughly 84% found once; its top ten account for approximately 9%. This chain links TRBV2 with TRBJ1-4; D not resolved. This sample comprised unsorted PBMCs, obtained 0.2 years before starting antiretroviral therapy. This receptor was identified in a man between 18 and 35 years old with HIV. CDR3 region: CASRQMVNDEKLFF. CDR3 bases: TGTGCCAGCAGGCAGATGGTGAACGATGAAAAACTGTTTTTT.